Listed here are 15 T cell receptor beta chains from one sample, sequenced in a study of T cells in Graves' hyperthyroidism and ophthalmopathy. From RNA transcripts, TCR beta CDR3 regions were amplified. The primer set for the first-round RT-PCR of the TCR CDR3 was HTBI. TCRdb reanalysed the multiplex PCR reads using MiXCR and keeps one entry per CDR3 protein. The table lists hundreds of thousands of distinct CDR3 sequences, more than 30% of them singletons, with 7% to 10% in the top ten. The source material was blood. The receptors derive from a young man with Graves' hyperthyroidism.

There are many counts of this clonotype. The chain has TRBV19 and TRBJ1-1, with 8 bases lining up with TRBD1. Germline trimming cut 11 bases from V and 0 bases from J; bases unmatched to any gene: 8. In germline, CDR1 is LNHDA, CDR2 SQIVND (reference sequence). The CDR3 spans 14 residues. CDR3 DNA: TGTGCCGCCGGGACAGGCGCTATGAACACTGAAGCTTTCTTT. As protein: CAAGTGAMNTEAFF.

Many counts were recorded for this clonotype. The gene calls are TRBV29-1 and TRBJ2-7; a weak D match, TRBD1 (5 bases). This CDR3 is built from 13 residues. The germline V gene encodes CDR1 SQVTM and CDR2 ANQGSEA. V lost 4 bases to trimming and J lost 2 bases, with 12 bases between them. The CDR3 sequence is CSVAPQGPYEQYF. Written as DNA, the CDR3 is TGCAGCGTTGCACCGCAGGGCCCCTACGAGCAGTACTTC.

The table lists this clonotype with many counts. The chain is built from TRBV15 and TRBJ1-4; a possible D gene is TRBD1 (6 bases). V lost 0 bases, J lost 7 bases, and 12 bases lay in between. Germline V CDR1 and CDR2: LNHNV, YYDKDF (reference sequence). The CDR3 totals 15 residues. The CDR3 sequence is CATSRDLGTSEKLFF. CDR3 coding DNA: TGTGCCACCAGCAGAGATTTGGGGACATCTGAAAAACTGTTTTTT.

J is TRBJ1-4 and V is TRBV12-3 or TRBV12-4; D remains unclear. Between the trimmed V and J ends, which lost 5 bases and 5 bases, there was a span of 24 bases. This CDR3 is built from 18 residues. The CDR3 nucleotides read TGTGCCAGCAGTCCCGACGACTTCAAGCTGGCCAAAAATGAAAAACTGTTTTTT. Protein sequence: CASSPDDFKLAKNEKLFF.

J is TRBJ2-7 and V is TRBV5-1; D might be TRBD2 (5 bases). CDR1 and CDR2 from the germline V gene are SGHRS and YFSETQ. The CDR3 length is 16 residues. Trimming took off 2 bases at V and 5 bases at J, with 20 bases between the two ends. The DNA of the CDR3 is TGCGCCAGCAGCTTAATTTCGAGGGCATCTTTCGACGAGCAGTACTTC. Translating it yields CASSLISRASFDEQYF.

In its sample, this clonotype was seen a few times. One end of the junction fails to match germline, which may point to a read error. The chain has TRBV12-3 or TRBV12-4 and TRBJ1-1; D is ambiguous. CDR3 length equals 13 residues. The DNA of the CDR3 is TGTGCCAGCAGTCTGAGTAGGAACGCTGAAGCTTTCTTT. The encoded protein is CASSLSRNAEAFF.

This sequence joins TRBV13 and TRBJ1-1; D is perhaps TRBD1 (5 bases). Trimming removed 3 bases at V and 7 bases at J, with 15 bases between. The CDR3 extends over 14 amino acids. CDR1 and CDR2 (germline): PRHDT, FYEKMQ (reference sequence). CDR3 DNA: TGTGCCAGCAGCTTGGGGCGTGGAAGGATTGAAGCTTTCTTT. This gives the protein CASSLGRGRIEAFF.

This clonotype was picked up many times. The chain couples TRBV7-9 to TRBJ1-2; D not resolved. The ends were cut back, 4 bases at V and 7 bases at J, with 13 bases in the middle. The germline gives CDR1 SEHNR, CDR2 FQNEAQ (reference sequence). This CDR3 contains 13 residues. This CDR3 is CASSSLPGGGYTF. The CDR3 DNA reads TGTGCCAGCAGCTCACTTCCCGGCGGTGGCTACACCTTC. Full variable domain (missing parts from reference TRBV7-9 and TRBJ1-2): DTGVSQNPRHKITKRGQNVTFRCDPISEHNRLYWYRQTLGQGPEFLTYFQNEAQLEKSRLLSDRFSAERPKGSFSTLEIQRTEQGDSAMYLCASSSLPGGGYTFGSGTRLTVV.

This chain connects TRBV6-2 or TRBV6-3 to TRBJ2-5, with 8 positions matching TRBD1. V shed 4 bases, J shed 4 bases, and the junction held 23 bases outside the gene matches. Germline CDR1 reads MNHEY; CDR2 reads SVGEGT. This CDR3 spans 20 amino acids. CDR3 in DNA: TGTGCCAGCAGTTCTCCTGCCCCAACCGCTAGGACAGGGCGTAGAGAGACCCAGTACTTC. It specifies CASSSPAPTARTGRRETQYF.

This clonotype showed up many times. The chain carries TRBV9 and TRBJ2-2; D ambiguous. Germline CDR1 is SGDLS and CDR2 is YYNGEE. The CDR3 is 12 residues long. V lost 6 bases, J lost 3 bases, and 6 bases lay in between. This chain's CDR3 is CASTVDTGELFF. The CDR3 DNA follows: TGTGCCAGCACCGTCGACACCGGGGAGCTGTTTTTT. Drawing the rest from reference TRBV9 and TRBJ2-2, the complete variable domain is DSGVTQTPKHLITATGQRVTLRCSPRSGDLSVYWYQQSLDQGLQFLIQYYNGEERAKGNILERFSAQQFPDLHSELNLSSLELGDSALYFCASTVDTGELFFGEGSRLTVL.

This chain uses TRBV12-3 or TRBV12-4 with TRBJ1-1; perhaps TRBD1 as D (5 bases). V was pared by 6 bases and J by 4 bases, with 15 bases between. This CDR3 contains 14 residues. The CDR3 reads CASSQSAGRTEAFF. The DNA of the CDR3 is TGTGCCAGCAGCCAAAGTGCAGGGCGCACTGAAGCTTTCTTT.

This clonotype has a handful of counts. V and J are TRBV7-9 and TRBJ1-5; weak D call: TRBD1 (6 bases). V was clipped by 5 bases and J by 4 bases, with 12 bases between them. The germline V gene encodes CDR1 SEHNR and CDR2 FQNEAQ (reference sequence). The CDR3 covers 14 residues. CDR3 DNA: TGTGCCAGCAGCCAAGGGGGGGAGAATCAGCCCCAGCATTTT. Encoded protein: CASSQGGENQPQHF.

This clonotype was seen repeatedly, ten times or more. This chain joins TRBV7-6 and TRBJ1-1; no definite D call. The V end was cut by 1 base, the J end by 4 bases, with 7 bases between. CDR3 size: 13 residues. CDR1 is SGHVS, CDR2 FNYEAQ, per germline. The CDR3 coding sequence is TGTGCCAGCAGCTTAGGAAAGTCCACTGAAGCTTTCTTT. Translating gives CASSLGKSTEAFF.

This rearrangement joins TRBV10-3 to TRBJ1-2, with a tentative D call TRBD1 (5 bases). The CDR3 spans 13 residues. Trimming left V 0 bases short and J 8 bases short, with 10 bases between. CDR1 is ENHRY, CDR2 SYGVKD, per germline. The CDR3 region has the DNA TGTGCCATCAGTGAGTCGGACATGGGCGGCTACACCTTC. Protein sequence: CAISESDMGGYTF.

This clonotype occurred many times. The chain employs TRBV29-1 and TRBJ1-1; the match to TRBD1 covers 8 bases. Germline trimming cut 6 bases from V and 4 bases from J; bases unmatched to any gene: 7. CDR3 length: 13 amino acids. Germline V CDR1 and CDR2: SQVTM, ANQGSEA. CDR3 DNA: TGCAGCGTCGGACAGGGTGGGGGCACTGAAGCTTTCTTT. Protein sequence: CSVGQGGGTEAFF.